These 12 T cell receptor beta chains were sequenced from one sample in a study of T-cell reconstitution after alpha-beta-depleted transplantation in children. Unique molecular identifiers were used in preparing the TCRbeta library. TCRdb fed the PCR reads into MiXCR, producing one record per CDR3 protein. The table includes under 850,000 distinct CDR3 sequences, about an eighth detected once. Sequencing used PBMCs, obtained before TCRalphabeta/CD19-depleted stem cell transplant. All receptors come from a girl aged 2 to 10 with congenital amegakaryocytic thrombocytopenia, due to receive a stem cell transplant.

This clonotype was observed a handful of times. The CDR3 is CASSVGGPGANVLTF. Written as DNA, the CDR3 is TGTGCCAGCAGTGTAGGCGGGCCTGGGGCCAACGTCCTGACTTTC. V and J are TRBV2 and TRBJ2-6, with D maybe TRBD2 (5 bases). CDR1 and CDR2 from the germline V gene are SNHLY and FYNNEI. The CDR3 is made up of 15 amino acids. The germline V and J ends were trimmed by 4 bases and 2 bases, with 9 bases remaining between them.

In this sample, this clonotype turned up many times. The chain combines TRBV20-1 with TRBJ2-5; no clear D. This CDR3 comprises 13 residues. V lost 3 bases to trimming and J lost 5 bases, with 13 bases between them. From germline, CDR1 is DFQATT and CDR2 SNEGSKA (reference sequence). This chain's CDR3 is CSASERILETQYF. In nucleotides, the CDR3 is TGCAGTGCTAGCGAAAGGATATTGGAGACCCAGTACTTC.

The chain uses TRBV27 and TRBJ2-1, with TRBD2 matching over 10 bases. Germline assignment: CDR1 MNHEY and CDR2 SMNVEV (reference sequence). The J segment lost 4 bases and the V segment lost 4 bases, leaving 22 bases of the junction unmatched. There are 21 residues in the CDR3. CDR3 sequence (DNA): TGTGCCAGCAGTTCCAACGATCTAGCGGGAGATGGGAGAATGGGGTACAATGAGCAGTTCTTC. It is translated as CASSSNDLAGDGRMGYNEQFF.

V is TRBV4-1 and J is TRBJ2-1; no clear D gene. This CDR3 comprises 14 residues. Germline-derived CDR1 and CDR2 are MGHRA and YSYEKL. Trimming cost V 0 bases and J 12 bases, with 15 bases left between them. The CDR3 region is CASSQEAANPAQFF. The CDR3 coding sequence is TGCGCCAGCAGCCAAGAAGCCGCAAATCCGGCGCAGTTCTTC.

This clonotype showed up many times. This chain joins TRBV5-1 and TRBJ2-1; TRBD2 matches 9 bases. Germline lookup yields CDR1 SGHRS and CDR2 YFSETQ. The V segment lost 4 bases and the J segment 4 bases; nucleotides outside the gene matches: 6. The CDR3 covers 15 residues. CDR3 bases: TGCGCCAGCAGCCTTCCTAGCGGGGATTACAATGAGCAGTTCTTC. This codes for CASSLPSGDYNEQFF.

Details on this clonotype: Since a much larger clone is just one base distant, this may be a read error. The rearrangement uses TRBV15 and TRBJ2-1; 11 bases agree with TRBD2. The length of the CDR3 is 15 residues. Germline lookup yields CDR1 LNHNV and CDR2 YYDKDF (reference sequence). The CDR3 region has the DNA TGTGCCACCAGCAGAGATCTGACTAGCGGGGACAGTCAGCTCTTC. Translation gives CATSRDLTSGDSQLF.

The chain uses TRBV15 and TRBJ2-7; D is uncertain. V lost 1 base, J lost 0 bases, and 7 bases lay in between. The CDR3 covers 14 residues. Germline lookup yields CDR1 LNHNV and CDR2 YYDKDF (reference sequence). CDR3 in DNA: TGTGCCACCAGCAGAGTCCCCGGCTCCTACGAGCAGTACTTC. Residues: CATSRVPGSYEQYF.

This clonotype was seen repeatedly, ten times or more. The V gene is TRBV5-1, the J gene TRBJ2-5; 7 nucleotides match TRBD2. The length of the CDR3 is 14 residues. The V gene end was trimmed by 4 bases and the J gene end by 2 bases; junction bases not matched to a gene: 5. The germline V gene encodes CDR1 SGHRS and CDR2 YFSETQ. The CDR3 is CASSPSGIQETQYF. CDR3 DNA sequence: TGCGCCAGCAGCCCTAGCGGCATACAAGAGACCCAGTACTTC.

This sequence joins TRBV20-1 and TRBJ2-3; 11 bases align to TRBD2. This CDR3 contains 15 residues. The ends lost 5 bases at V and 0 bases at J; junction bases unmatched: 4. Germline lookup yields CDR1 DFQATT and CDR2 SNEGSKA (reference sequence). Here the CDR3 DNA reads TGCAGTGCTCGAGGACTAGCGGGTAGCACAGATACGCAGTATTTT. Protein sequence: CSARGLAGSTDTQYF.

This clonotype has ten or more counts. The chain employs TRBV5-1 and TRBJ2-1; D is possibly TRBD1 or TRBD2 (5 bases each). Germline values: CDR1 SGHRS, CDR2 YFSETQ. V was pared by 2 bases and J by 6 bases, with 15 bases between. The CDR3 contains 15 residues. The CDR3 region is CASSFSPGTSNEQFF. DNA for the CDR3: TGCGCCAGCAGCTTCAGCCCCGGGACCTCCAATGAGCAGTTCTTC.

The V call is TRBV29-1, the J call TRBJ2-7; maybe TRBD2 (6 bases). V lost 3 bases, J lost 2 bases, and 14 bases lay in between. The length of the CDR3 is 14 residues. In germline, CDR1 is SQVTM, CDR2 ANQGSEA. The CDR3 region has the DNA TGCAGCGTTGAGGTACTCGCGGGACCCTACGAGCAGTACTTC. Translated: CSVEVLAGPYEQYF.

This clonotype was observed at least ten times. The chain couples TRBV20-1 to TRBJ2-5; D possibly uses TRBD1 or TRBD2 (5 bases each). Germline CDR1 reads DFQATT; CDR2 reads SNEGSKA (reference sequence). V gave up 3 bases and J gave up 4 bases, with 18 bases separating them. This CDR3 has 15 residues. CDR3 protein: CSASGGATLLETQYF. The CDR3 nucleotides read TGCAGTGCTAGTGGGGGAGCTACCCTCTTAGAGACCCAGTACTTC.